This TCR beta chain was identified in a study of cytomegalovirus exposure and HLA in healthy donors. Study at large: Findings of an earlier analysis included 110 million or so unique TCR beta sequences from 170 million or so T cells. General observations from the study: The authors listed over 150 TCR beta chains as cytomegalovirus-associated. As was reported, the classifier diagnosed cytomegalovirus status with high specificity and sensitivity.

Both 60 Vbeta primers and 13 Jbeta primers went into the PCR. Clones were read by immunoSEQ multiplex PCR, and TCRdb kept only the in-frame ones, dropping some. Among about 150,000 clones listed, less than 80% were seen once. As to this clone: Its cognate antigen is unknown.

The sequenced sample was PBMCs. The sequence was obtained from a young man in good health and CMV-seronegative.

CDR3 amino acids: CASRAQGAAAGELFF. The CDR3 nucleotides are TGTGCCAGCAGGGCCCAGGGGGCTGCGGCCGGGGAGCTGTTTTTT. The gene calls are TRBV6-5 and TRBJ2-2; 8 bases are a match to TRBD1. This CDR3 is built from 15 residues. The J segment lost 6 bases and the V segment lost 6 bases, leaving 9 bases of the junction unmatched. Germline CDR1 is MNHEY and CDR2 is SVGAGI.